The 21 T cell receptor beta chains reported below all come from one sample, sequenced in a study of shared clonotypes between healthy human individuals (dated by TCRdb to about 2020). Libraries came from the immunoSEQ multiplex PCR assay. TCRdb stores this immuneACCESS table with in-frame sequences only. Part of the clones is absent; in the studies checked, under half of the shortfall reflects unresolved V genes, and no reason is known for the rest. This sample holds around 1.9 million clones; 93% were observed only once. The ten most abundant clones make up 1.5% to 2% of the sample. CD8 naive samples were CD45RO-negative cells positively selected for CCR7, giving a CD45RA+CCR7+ population that excluded TemRA cells. Sequenced sample: naive CD8+ T cells from PBMCs. The cell subset or site label for this specimen denotes: CD45RA+CCR7+. The receptors originated from a young man in good health. Some clones in this sample may be carry-over from other donors' samples.

V and J are TRBV29-1 and TRBJ2-3; D is perhaps TRBD2 (5 bases). V was cut by 6 bases and J by 4 bases, with 17 bases left in between. The CDR3 spans 14 residues. CDR1 and CDR2 from the germline V gene are SQVTM and ANQGSEA. The CDR3 bases are TGCAGCGTAATTAGGGCATCGAGGGCAGATACGCAGTATTTT. Protein product: CSVIRASRADTQYF.

The V gene is TRBV6-5, the J gene TRBJ2-4; perhaps TRBD1 as D (8 bases). The CDR3 is made up of 15 amino acids. CDR1 and CDR2 (germline): MNHEY, SVGAGI. Trimming shortened V by 0 bases and J by 10 bases, and 16 bases separated the two germline ends. CDR3 nucleotides: TGTGCCAGCAGTTACTCGATACAGGGGGAGGGTATTCAGTACTTC. Translating it yields CASSYSIQGEGIQYF.

The chain joins TRBV15 to TRBJ2-5, with 8 bases matching TRBD1. Per germline, CDR1 LNHNV and CDR2 YYDKDF (reference sequence). This CDR3 comprises 13 residues. The ends lost 5 bases at V and 5 bases at J; junction bases unmatched: 4. The CDR3 DNA reads as TGTGCCACCAGCGGCCGGGACAGGGAGACCCAGTACTTC. The encoded protein is CATSGRDRETQYF.

With respect to this clone: Other DNA sequences from this sample encode an identical CDR3 as well. The chain combines TRBV13 with TRBJ2-7; D call uncertain. The CDR3 consists of 12 residues. Per the germline V gene, CDR1 is PRHDT and CDR2 is FYEKMQ (reference sequence). V lost 0 bases and J lost 6, with 6 bases in between. The CDR3 loop is CASSLGRREQYF. In nucleotides, the CDR3 is TGTGCCAGCAGCTTAGGCCGCCGCGAGCAGTACTTC.

This rearrangement joins TRBV7-9 to TRBJ1-4; D is possibly TRBD1 (6 bases). This CDR3 is built from 14 residues. Germline V CDR1 and CDR2: SEHNR, FQNEAQ (reference sequence). Trimming pared 5 bases from V and 8 bases from J, leaving 15 bases between. The CDR3 loop is CASSAGTIWEKLFF. CDR3 nucleotides: TGTGCCAGCAGCGCAGGGACAATCTGGGAAAAACTGTTTTTT.

This chain uses TRBV27 with TRBJ2-5; D uncertain. The last part of the DNA fits TRBJ2-7 better; the J call may be wrong. The CDR3 spans 13 residues. Germline V gene lookup returns CDR1 MNHEY and CDR2 SMNVEV (reference sequence). The CDR3 is CASSLNLAYEQYF. CDR3 DNA sequence: TGTGCCAGCAGTTTGAATCTAGCCTACGAGCAGTACTTC.

The V call is TRBV9, the J call TRBJ1-2; TRBD1 matches at 8 bases. Germline assignment: CDR1 SGDLS and CDR2 YYNGEE. Trimming at V came to 0 bases and at J to 8 bases, leaving 9 bases not matched to a gene. This CDR3 has 15 residues. This chain's CDR3 is CASSVGDGQGLGYTF. CDR3 bases: TGTGCCAGCAGCGTAGGAGATGGACAGGGACTAGGCTACACCTTC.

As to this clone: This sample also contains other DNA sequences that code for the same CDR3. The chain employs TRBV5-1 and TRBJ1-4; D remains ambiguous. Trimming left V 5 bases short and J 0 bases short, with 8 bases between. Germline lookup yields CDR1 SGHRS and CDR2 YFSETQ. There are 14 residues in the CDR3. DNA of the CDR3: TGCGCCAGCAGATGGGAACCAACTAATGAAAAACTGTTTTTT. This translates into CASRWEPTNEKLFF.

The chain has TRBV4-1 and TRBJ2-1, with 9 bases lining up with TRBD2. This CDR3 comprises 20 residues. Germline V lookup: CDR1 MGHRA, CDR2 YSYEKL. V was pared by 3 bases and J by 0 bases, with 15 bases of the junction left unmatched. The CDR3 nucleotides are TGCGCCAGCAGCCATTTGGCGGGAGGGACATTACTTAGCTCCTACAATGAGCAGTTCTTC. Amino acid sequence: CASSHLAGGTLLSSYNEQFF.

This chain connects TRBV13 to TRBJ1-2; 7 bases map to TRBD1. The CDR3 is 12 residues long. The germline gives CDR1 PRHDT, CDR2 FYEKMQ (reference sequence). The V and J ends lost 4 bases and 6 bases, in that order; junction bases with no gene match: 2. The CDR3 sequence: CASSYRGNGYTF. In DNA form, the CDR3 reads TGTGCCAGCAGCTACAGGGGAAATGGCTACACCTTC.

The chain recombines TRBV9 with TRBJ1-5, with 12 bases lining up with TRBD1. The V gene end was trimmed by 3 bases and the J gene end by 6 bases; junction bases not matched to a gene: 7. Germline V gene sequence: CDR1 SGDLS, CDR2 YYNGEE. The CDR3 spans 16 residues. The CDR3 bases are TGTGCCAGCAGCGCCGAGCCGGGACAGGGGGCTCAGCCCCAGCATTTT. The encoded protein is CASSAEPGQGAQPQHF.

V gene TRBV7-2 combines with J gene TRBJ2-5; possibly TRBD1 for D (7 bases). CDR1 and CDR2 (germline): SGHTA, FQGNSA. The length of the CDR3 is 15 residues. V gave up 5 bases and J gave up 1 base, with 14 bases separating them. The CDR3 spells CASSPGDRVQETQYF. The CDR3 DNA reads TGTGCCAGCAGCCCGGGAGACAGGGTCCAAGAGACCCAGTACTTC. Complete variable domain (other parts from reference TRBV7-2 and TRBJ2-5): GAGVSQSPSNKVTEKGKDVELRCDPISGHTALYWYRQSLGQGLEFLIYFQGNSAPDKSGLPSDRFSAERTGGSVSTLTIQRTQQEDSAVYLCASSPGDRVQETQYFGPGTRLLVL.

Note on this clone: Other DNA sequences in the same sample also yield this CDR3. The chain joins TRBV7-9 to TRBJ2-2; no clear D. The V end lost 2 bases, the J end lost 1 base, and 8 bases lay between the germline ends. The V gene's germline CDR1 is SEHNR and CDR2 FQNEAQ (reference sequence). This CDR3 is 15 amino acids long. The CDR3 DNA reads TGTGCCAGCAGCTTAAAGTCGGTGAACACCGGGGAGCTGTTTTTT. It yields the protein CASSLKSVNTGELFF.

V gene TRBV14 combines with J gene TRBJ2-1; possible D gene TRBD1, 5 bases. Germline V gene sequence: CDR1 SGHDN, CDR2 FVKESK. Between the trimmed V and J ends, which lost 2 bases and 9 bases, there was a span of 17 bases. This CDR3 region has 15 residues. CDR3 in amino acids: CASSQRYQGVSEQFF. As DNA, the CDR3 is TGTGCCAGCAGCCAAAGGTACCAAGGGGTTAGTGAGCAGTTCTTC.

V is TRBV9 and J is TRBJ2-5; D is possibly TRBD2 (6 bases). V lost 3 bases, J lost 4 bases, and 13 bases lay in between. The CDR3 covers 14 residues. CDR1 is SGDLS, CDR2 YYNGEE, per germline. The CDR3 sequence is CASSGGTPLETQYF. The CDR3 coding sequence is TGTGCCAGCAGCGGGGGGACTCCCTTAGAGACCCAGTACTTC. Combining the CDR3 with reference TRBV9 and TRBJ2-5 gives the whole variable domain DSGVTQTPKHLITATGQRVTLRCSPRSGDLSVYWYQQSLDQGLQFLIQYYNGEERAKGNILERFSAQQFPDLHSELNLSSLELGDSALYFCASSGGTPLETQYFGPGTRLLVL.

In regard to this clone: This CDR3 is also generated by other DNA sequences in the sample. The chain carries TRBV6-6 and TRBJ2-7, with TRBD1 matching 9 bases. The ends lost 6 bases at V and 2 bases at J; junction bases unmatched: 5. CDR3 length equals 14 residues. CDR1 and CDR2 (germline): MNHNY, SVGAGI (reference sequence). This chain's CDR3 is CASSPGQGAYEQYF. The CDR3 nucleotides are TGTGCCAGCAGCCCGGGACAGGGAGCCTACGAGCAGTACTTC.

The chain uses TRBV27 and TRBJ1-5, with D possibly TRBD1 on 6 matching bases. The germline gives CDR1 MNHEY, CDR2 SMNVEV (reference sequence). The CDR3 runs to 16 residues. V was pared by 3 bases and J by 1 base, with 13 bases between. The CDR3, as DNA: TGTGCCAGCAGTTTTGCAGGGGCCCCAAGCAATCAGCCCCAGCATTTT. This codes for CASSFAGAPSNQPQHF.

The rearrangement uses TRBV28 and TRBJ1-4, with D perhaps TRBD1 (5 bases). The V end lost 6 bases, the J end lost 5 bases, and 16 bases lay between the germline ends. CDR3 length: 15 residues. The germline gives CDR1 MDHEN, CDR2 SYDVKM. The DNA for the CDR3 is TGTGCCAGCAGACCCCGGGACCGAGCGAATGAAAAACTGTTTTTT. It encodes CASRPRDRANEKLFF.

The V gene is TRBV19, the J gene TRBJ2-7, with D perhaps matching TRBD1 (5 bases). CDR1 is LNHDA and CDR2 is SQIVND in the germline V gene (reference sequence). Trimming cost V 5 bases and J 2 bases, with 16 bases left between them. CDR3 size: 15 residues. The CDR3 spells CASSPPWGDPYEQYF. The CDR3 nucleotides are TGTGCCAGTAGTCCTCCCTGGGGCGACCCCTACGAGCAGTACTTC.

The J gene is TRBJ2-7, the V gene TRBV5-1; 7 bases are shared with TRBD2. The CDR3 totals 12 residues. CDR1 and CDR2 (germline): SGHRS, YFSETQ. J was trimmed by 3 bases and V by 6 bases; bases with no gene match: 3. CDR3 in amino acids: CASTAGNYEQYF. CDR3 DNA: TGCGCCAGCACAGCGGGAAACTACGAGCAGTACTTC.

This sequence joins TRBV27 and TRBJ1-1, with D perhaps matching TRBD1 (5 bases). CDR3 length: 15 residues. Trimming took 3 bases from V and 1 from J, leaving 12 bases between them. Germline V lookup: CDR1 MNHEY, CDR2 SMNVEV (reference sequence). In DNA form, the CDR3 reads TGTGCCAGCAGTTTGGGTGGGGCAGCGAACACTGAAGCTTTCTTT. It specifies CASSLGGAANTEAFF.